These 4 T cell receptor beta chains originate from one sample sequenced in a study of shared clonotypes between healthy human individuals. Sequencing was performed with immunoSEQ multiplex PCR; in TCRdb, only in-frame clones are kept and a portion is missing. The sample contains under 1,900,000 clones, 98% to 99% of which appear only once. Sequenced material: naive CD4+ T cells sorted from blood. The subset is: CD45RA+ positively selected. Receptors were obtained from a man aged 25 to 45 in good health.

In its sample, this clone was seen once. At the DNA level, this CDR3 is encoded by other sequences in the same sample as well. The V call is TRBV6-5, the J call TRBJ1-1; D unresolved. V was clipped by 1 base and J by 0 bases, with 9 bases between them. Germline CDR1 and CDR2: MNHEY and SVGAGI. This CDR3 has 15 amino acids. DNA of the CDR3: TGTGCCAGCAGTTACTTTGGCGGGATGAACACTGAAGCTTTCTTT. It codes for CASSYFGGMNTEAFF.

This chain links TRBV11-2 with TRBJ2-7; TRBD1 agrees at 7 bases. Germline V lookup: CDR1 SGHAT, CDR2 FQNNGV. The length of the CDR3 is 16 residues. Losses at the gene ends were 4 bases for V and 2 bases for J; bases not matched to a gene: 11. CDR3 in DNA: TGTGCCAGCAGCTCCTACTCGACAGGGCTTACCTACGAGCAGTACTTC. This translates into CASSSYSTGLTYEQYF.

V and J are TRBV7-2 and TRBJ2-6; the D is unclear. Per germline, CDR1 SGHTA and CDR2 FQGNSA. V was clipped by 0 bases and J by 0 bases, with 6 bases between them. This CDR3 comprises 16 residues. The CDR3 loop reads CASSLAAASGANVLTF. The CDR3 DNA is TGTGCCAGCAGCTTAGCCGCAGCCTCTGGGGCCAACGTCCTGACTTTC.

The chain joins TRBV28 to TRBJ1-5; no firm D call. In germline, CDR1 is MDHEN, CDR2 SYDVKM. The CDR3 totals 14 residues. V lost 4 bases, J lost 5 bases, and 12 bases lay in between. CDR3 sequence (DNA): TGTGCCAGCAGTTCTGTCCCCGGCCATCAGCCCCAGCATTTT. Translating gives CASSSVPGHQPQHF.